The 29 T cell receptor beta chains below come from one sample, sequenced in a study of human T cells and chemical hapten exposure. TCRdb itself ran the RACE reads through MiXCR, one entry per CDR3 protein. The profile shows 45,000 to 60,000 distinct CDR3 sequences, 9.5% to 15% of them singletons. Noted time point: patch test 3, about 24 weeks after DPC sensitization. The treatment denotes: therapeutic diphenylcyclopropenone sensitization with weekly scalp DPC. The sequenced sample was whole blood, obtained in connection with sensitization to the hapten diphenylcyclopropenone (DPC). The source of these receptors is a man aged 25-40 years with alopecia areata. Some clones in this sample may be carry-over from other donors' samples.

This clonotype was seen ten or more times. The rearrangement uses TRBV28 and TRBJ2-7, with D possibly called TRBD1 or TRBD2 (5 bases each). Trimming shortened V by 7 bases and J by 1 base, and 14 bases separated the two germline ends. Looked up from germline, CDR1 is MDHEN and CDR2 is SYDVKM. The CDR3 loop spans 14 amino acids. The CDR3 DNA is TGTGCCAGCATCCAAATTGGGGGTTCCTACGAGCAGTACTTC. It specifies CASIQIGGSYEQYF.

This clonotype was seen only a few times. In DNA form, the CDR3 reads TGTGCCAGCACCACCGACAGGTACACAGATACGCAGTATTTT. As protein: CASTTDRYTDTQYF. The chain is built from TRBV9 and TRBJ2-3, with D possibly TRBD1 on 6 matching bases. Deletions cut 6 bases from V and 2 bases from J, with 13 bases between. This CDR3 contains 14 residues. Per the germline V gene, CDR1 is SGDLS and CDR2 is YYNGEE.

This clonotype occurred many times. This chain connects TRBV7-2 to TRBJ2-5; 10 bases align to TRBD2. This CDR3 spans 16 amino acids. Trimming took 4 bases from V and 4 from J; bases not matched to a gene: 9. Germline values: CDR1 SGHTA, CDR2 FQGNSA. The CDR3 DNA reads as TGTGCCAGCAGCTCCCTAAGCGGGGGGGCCAGAGAGACCCAGTACTTC. Protein: CASSSLSGGARETQYF.

V usage is TRBV9 and J usage is TRBJ1-2; D might be TRBD1 (6 bases). Germline V gene data show CDR1 as SGDLS and CDR2 as YYNGEE. The CDR3 length is 14 residues. V gave up 0 bases and J gave up 7 bases, with 13 bases separating them. The CDR3 DNA sequence: TGTGCCAGCAGCGTAGGAACAGGGCGAGGTGGCTACACCTTC. Translation: CASSVGTGRGGYTF.

This clonotype has only a few counts. The chain combines TRBV5-6 with TRBJ1-6, with D possibly TRBD1 on 6 matching bases. The CDR3 loop spans 14 amino acids. V lost 6 bases and J 9 bases, leaving 16 bases between the germline ends. CDR1 and CDR2 from the germline V gene are SGHDT and YYEEEE. The CDR3 DNA reads as TGTGCCAGCAAATTTGGACAGACGACTTCACCCCTCCACTTT. It translates to CASKFGQTTSPLHF.

In this sample, this clonotype turned up many times. V gene TRBV7-2 combines with J gene TRBJ2-2, with D unclear. The CDR3 is made up of 15 amino acids. V was clipped by 0 bases and J by 1 base, with 6 bases between them. CDR1 is SGHTA, CDR2 FQGNSA, per germline. CDR3 amino acids: CASSLAAGNTGELFF. CDR3 sequence (DNA): TGTGCCAGCAGCTTAGCCGCCGGGAACACCGGGGAGCTGTTTTTT.

This clonotype was seen a handful of times. V usage is TRBV28 and J usage is TRBJ1-2; 7 bases match TRBD1. Germline CDR1 is MDHEN and CDR2 is SYDVKM. Losses at the gene ends were 4 bases for V and 0 bases for J; bases not matched to a gene: 5. The CDR3 spans 15 residues. The CDR3 nucleotides read TGTGCCAGCAGTTCCGGACAGGCCGCTAACTATGGCTACACCTTC. Its protein product is CASSSGQAANYGYTF.

This clonotype was seen a few times. This rearrangement joins TRBV6-1 to TRBJ1-1; no reliable D call. There are 14 residues in the CDR3. Between the trimmed V and J ends, which lost 8 bases and 5 bases, there was a span of 18 bases. Germline CDR1 reads MNHNS; CDR2 reads SASEGT. The CDR3 here is CASESNFLGTEAFF. CDR3 in DNA: TGTGCCAGCGAAAGCAATTTCCTGGGGACTGAAGCTTTCTTT.

The sample holds many counts of this clonotype. This chain uses TRBV28 with TRBJ1-1; tentatively, D is TRBD1 (6 bases). V was pared by 8 bases and J by 6 bases, with 16 bases between. The germline V gene has CDR1 MDHEN and CDR2 SYDVKM. The CDR3 extends over 13 amino acids. The CDR3 nucleotides read TGTGCCAGCTTCGACCCCAGGGGAGCTGAAGCTTTCTTT. Translated, it gives CASFDPRGAEAFF.

The chain uses TRBV6-5 and TRBJ1-5; D is unclear. The germline V gene has CDR1 MNHEY and CDR2 SVGAGI. The CDR3 runs 14 residues. V was cut by 6 bases and J by 1 base, with 10 bases left in between. This CDR3 is CASSKHGSNQPQHF. CDR3 in DNA: TGTGCCAGCAGCAAACATGGAAGCAATCAGCCCCAGCATTTT.

This clonotype was observed a handful of times. The rearrangement links TRBV12-3 or TRBV12-4 to TRBJ2-1; D is uncertain. The ends were cut back, 3 bases at V and 10 bases at J, with 7 bases in the middle. This CDR3 comprises 11 residues. CDR3 amino acids: CASSLTAEQFF. DNA for the CDR3: TGTGCCAGCAGTTTGACGGCGGAGCAGTTCTTC.

V is TRBV28 and J is TRBJ2-5; D may be TRBD1 or TRBD2 (5 bases each). CDR1 MDHEN and CDR2 SYDVKM come from the germline V gene. This CDR3 has 16 residues. The V and J ends lost 6 bases and 4 bases respectively, with 21 bases between them. CDR3 loop: CASRPTGASPTETQYF. CDR3 coding DNA: TGTGCCAGCAGGCCCACCGGGGCTAGCCCGACAGAGACCCAGTACTTC. Full variable domain (rest looked up from reference TRBV28 and TRBJ2-5): DVKVTQSSRYLVKRTGEKVFLECVQDMDHENMFWYRQDPGLGLRLIYFSYDVKMKEKGDIPEGYSVSREKKERFSLILESASTNQTSMYLCASRPTGASPTETQYFGPGTRLLVL.

Only a few counts were recorded for this clonotype. V gene TRBV6-5 combines with J gene TRBJ2-3; 9 bases agree with TRBD1. CDR1 and CDR2 from the germline V gene are MNHEY and SVGAGI. V was clipped by 6 bases and J by 2 bases; unmatched bases: 6. CDR3 length: 15 residues. The CDR3 spells CASRRGQGYTDTQYF. CDR3 nucleotide sequence: TGTGCCAGCAGGAGGGGACAGGGTTACACAGATACGCAGTATTTT.

The V call is TRBV27, the J call TRBJ1-1; a possible D gene is TRBD1 (6 bases). Per germline, CDR1 MNHEY and CDR2 SMNVEV (reference sequence). Trimming pared 6 bases from V and 4 bases from J, leaving 18 bases between. The CDR3 consists of 15 residues. Here the CDR3 DNA reads TGTGCCAGCAGGATTCGGACGACAGGTAGCACTGAAGCTTTCTTT. Residues: CASRIRTTGSTEAFF.

J is TRBJ1-6 and V is TRBV7-3; no definite D call. The CDR3 runs 12 residues. V lost 5 bases and J 7 bases, leaving 6 bases between the germline ends. Germline-derived CDR1 and CDR2 are SGHTA and FQGTGA. The CDR3 DNA sequence: TGTGCCAGCAGCCTCCAAAATTCACCCCTCCACTTT. As protein: CASSLQNSPLHF. Full variable domain (remainder filled in from reference TRBV7-3 and TRBJ1-6): GAGVSQTPSNKVTEKGKYVELRCDPISGHTALYWYRQSLGQGPEFLIYFQGTGAADDSGLPNDRFFAVRPEGSVSTLKIQRTERGDSAVYLCASSLQNSPLHFGNGTRLTVT.

This sequence joins TRBV9 and TRBJ2-7; TRBD2 is a possible D gene (6 bases). The CDR3 loop spans 14 amino acids. Germline V gene lookup returns CDR1 SGDLS and CDR2 YYNGEE. Trimming took 0 bases from V and 6 from J, leaving 13 bases between them. CDR3 loop: CASSVATGDGEQYF. The CDR3 nucleotides read TGTGCCAGCAGCGTAGCTACGGGGGACGGCGAGCAGTACTTC.

This clonotype has just a few counts. This chain joins TRBV5-5 and TRBJ2-5; the D gene is possibly TRBD1 (6 bases). Trimming removed 2 bases at V and 3 bases at J, with 11 bases between. This CDR3 is built from 14 residues. Looked up from germline, CDR1 is SGHKS and CDR2 is YYEKEE (reference sequence). The chain's CDR3 is CASSLGQLEETQYF. The DNA for the CDR3 is TGTGCCAGCAGCTTAGGACAGTTGGAAGAGACCCAGTACTTC. Full variable domain (remainder filled in from reference TRBV5-5 and TRBJ2-5): DAGVTQSPTHLIKTRGQQVTLRCSPISGHKSVSWYQQVLGQGPQFIFQYYEKEERGRGNFPDRFSARQFPNYSSELNVNALLLGDSALYLCASSLGQLEETQYFGPGTRLLVL.

The V call is TRBV19, the J call TRBJ1-1; no firm D call. Germline V CDR1 and CDR2: LNHDA, SQIVND (reference sequence). This CDR3 comprises 14 residues. V shed 7 bases and J shed 2 bases, with 14 bases lying between them. Here the CDR3 DNA reads TGTGCCAGTACCTGGCAGCCGACAAACACTGAAGCTTTCTTT. Protein sequence: CASTWQPTNTEAFF.

This chain links TRBV20-1 with TRBJ2-7; D gene uncertain. The V end lost 6 bases, the J end lost 0 bases, and 12 bases lay between the germline ends. Germline-derived CDR1 and CDR2 are DFQATT and SNEGSKA (reference sequence). CDR3 length: 13 residues. The CDR3, as DNA: TGCAGTGCAGGTACTTCCTACTCCTACGAGCAGTACTTC. This gives the protein CSAGTSYSYEQYF.

This clonotype was picked up many times. V and J are TRBV29-1 and TRBJ1-3; 11 nucleotides agree with TRBD1. The V gene's germline CDR1 is SQVTM and CDR2 ANQGSEA. The ends lost 0 bases at V and 7 bases at J; junction bases unmatched: 5. The CDR3 extends over 15 amino acids. The chain's CDR3 is CSVEDFRDRGNTIYF. The CDR3 nucleotides are TGCAGCGTTGAAGATTTCCGGGACAGGGGGAACACCATATATTTT.

The chain has TRBV7-9 and TRBJ2-6; no clear D gene. The CDR3 extends over 12 amino acids. The germline V and J ends were trimmed by 8 bases and 1 base, with 3 bases remaining between them. From germline, CDR1 is SEHNR and CDR2 FQNEAQ (reference sequence). The CDR3 nucleotides are TGTGCCAGCCGATCTGGGGCCAACGTCCTGACTTTC. The encoded protein is CASRSGANVLTF. Full variable domain (rest looked up from reference TRBV7-9 and TRBJ2-6): DTGVSQNPRHKITKRGQNVTFRCDPISEHNRLYWYRQTLGQGPEFLTYFQNEAQLEKSRLLSDRFSAERPKGSFSTLEIQRTEQGDSAMYLCASRSGANVLTFGAGSRLTVL.

The genes are TRBV20-1 and TRBJ2-3, with 8 bases lining up with TRBD1. Trimming removed 3 bases from V and 1 base from J; junction bases left unmatched: 3. Per the germline V gene, CDR1 is DFQATT and CDR2 is SNEGSKA (reference sequence). The CDR3 is 14 amino acids. For the CDR3, the DNA is TGCAGTGCTAGGGACAGGGAGGGCACAGATACGCAGTATTTT. Its protein is CSARDREGTDTQYF.

At least ten counts were recorded for this clonotype. The V call is TRBV6-2 or TRBV6-3, the J call TRBJ2-1, with 10 nucleotides matching TRBD2. Germline CDR1 reads MNHEY; CDR2 reads SVGEGT. The CDR3 covers 15 residues. Germline trimming cut 6 bases from V and 9 bases from J; bases unmatched to any gene: 11. In nucleotides, the CDR3 is TGTGCCAGCAGCCCGAGCGGGGGGGCGTTTGGTGAGCAGTTCTTC. Amino acids: CASSPSGGAFGEQFF.

This clonotype has a count of ten or more. V gene TRBV18 combines with J gene TRBJ2-5, with 7 positions matching TRBD1. The CDR3 contains 14 residues. CDR1 KGHSH and CDR2 LQKENI come from the germline V gene. The ends lost 6 bases at V and 5 bases at J; junction bases unmatched: 9. In DNA form, the CDR3 reads TGTGCCAGCTCTACCAGTAGGGGGCTGGAGACCCAGTACTTC. Translation: CASSTSRGLETQYF.

The chain links TRBV6-6 to TRBJ1-2; maybe TRBD1 (5 bases). The CDR3 spans 15 residues. The V gene's germline CDR1 is MNHNY and CDR2 SVGAGI (reference sequence). V lost 5 bases, J lost 5 bases, and 18 bases lay in between. CDR3 in amino acids: CASSEGATVGYGYTF. The CDR3, as DNA: TGTGCCAGCAGTGAAGGGGCCACCGTAGGTTATGGCTACACCTTC.

This clonotype was observed at least ten times. The V and J genes are TRBV4-1 and TRBJ2-7; D possibly corresponds to TRBD2 (7 bases). The CDR3 extends over 17 amino acids. Germline CDR1 and CDR2: MGHRA and YSYEKL. V lost 0 bases and J 0 bases, leaving 15 bases between the germline ends. The CDR3 DNA is TGCGCCAGCAGCCAAGATCCTGGGAGGGGGAGCTCCTACGAGCAGTACTTC. Amino acids: CASSQDPGRGSSYEQYF.

The chain joins TRBV6-1 to TRBJ1-5, with D uncertain. The V gene lost 1 base and the J gene lost 3 bases, with 4 bases spanning the gap. Germline CDR1 MNHNS, CDR2 SASEGT. This CDR3 region has 13 residues. In DNA, the CDR3 is TGTGCCAGCAGTGAAGGGGCCAATCAGCCCCAGCATTTT. Amino acids: CASSEGANQPQHF.

This clonotype occurred a few times. The J gene is TRBJ2-7, the V gene TRBV12-3 or TRBV12-4; D perhaps matches TRBD1 (6 bases). Trimming took 6 bases from V and 3 from J, leaving 12 bases between them. The CDR3 has 13 amino acids. CDR3 in DNA: TGTGCCAGCAGCCTGGACAGTATCTACGAGCAGTACTTC. Translating it yields CASSLDSIYEQYF.

This clonotype was picked up many times. The chain combines TRBV28 with TRBJ1-5; no definite D call. The germline V and J ends were trimmed by 3 bases and 6 bases, with 18 bases remaining between them. The CDR3 runs to 16 residues. Looked up from germline, CDR1 is MDHEN and CDR2 is SYDVKM. The CDR3 DNA sequence: TGTGCCAGCAGTTTCATGGCCTCTCTGCGGGGTCAGCCCCAGCATTTT. It is translated as CASSFMASLRGQPQHF.